This T cell receptor beta chain was sequenced for a study of blood T cell repertoires in COVID-19. In the study overall: There were acute and convalescent COVID-19 samples, and they came from the United States, Italy and Spain. PBMCs, B-cell-depleted T cells, or T cells were the source of the cDNA or gDNA that made up the material.

In the source study's methods: Cell counts per sample came from amplifying reference gene primers. Here immunoSEQ multiplex PCR was the method, and the copy in TCRdb shows in-frame clones only, minus some. From that table come the V and J calls and clone size; the DNA was used to work out D and trimming. The top ten clones hold roughly 6.7% of a sample with about 330,000 clones, roughly nine tenths of them seen once. The TCR was taken from a man aged 18 to 29 who had recovered from COVID-19. The sequencing sample was made of peripheral blood.

This CDR3 is CASSQDTRTTGEQFF. DNA of the CDR3: TGTGCCAGCAGCCAAGACACACGGACTACGGGTGAGCAGTTCTTC. The chain uses TRBV3-1 (or the pseudogene TRBV3-2) and TRBJ2-1, with D perhaps matching TRBD2 (6 bases). The CDR3 contains 15 residues. Germline V gene sequence: CDR1 LGHDT, CDR2 YNNKEL (reference sequence). Trimming removed 0 bases from V and 9 bases from J, with 15 bases in between.